This T cell receptor beta chain was identified during a study of T cells in Graves' hyperthyroidism and ophthalmopathy. Germline assignment: CDR1 DFQATT and CDR2 SNEGSKA (reference sequence). The CDR3 consists of 12 residues. V lost 3 bases and J lost 9, with 13 bases in between. This clonotype was seen ten or more times. Antigen specificity is unknown. Overall study results and limits: In blood, most of the thyroid clonotypes expanded above 0.001 were also present.

From RNA transcripts, TCR beta CDR3 regions were amplified. A first-round RT-PCR of the TCR CDR3 used the HTBI primer set. TCRdb recomputed calls from the multiplex PCR reads with MiXCR, one row per CDR3 protein. The table has approximately 570,000 distinct CDR3 sequences, less than 20% seen once. The specimen sequenced was blood. This receptor was taken from a man in his forties or fifties with Graves' ophthalmopathy. This chain links TRBV20-1 with TRBJ2-3; D ambiguous. The CDR3 nucleotides read TGCAGTGCTAGTGTAGACCTCGGGACGCAGTATTTT. Amino acid sequence: CSASVDLGTQYF.